These 8 T cell receptor beta chains share one sample of origin, sequenced in a study of T cells in Graves' hyperthyroidism and ophthalmopathy. The CDR3 regions of TCR beta were amplified from RNA transcripts. Initially, a first-round RT-PCR of the TCR CDR3 employed the HTBI primer set. A single record per CDR3 protein comes from TCRdb applying MiXCR to the multiplex PCR reads. The repertoire includes about 640,000 distinct CDR3 sequences, roughly 20% of them detected once, and 30% to 40% sits in the top ten. Source material: blood. The source of these receptors is a man under 40 with Graves' ophthalmopathy.

This clonotype was counted at least ten times. The chain links TRBV12-3 or TRBV12-4 to TRBJ1-2; D not resolved. The CDR3 is 13 amino acids. V lost 5 bases, J lost 2 bases, and 9 bases lay in between. In nucleotides, the CDR3 is TGTGCCAGCAGTCAAGGCCCGAACTATGGCTACACCTTC. It codes for CASSQGPNYGYTF.

Concerning this clonotype: It may be a read error: a sequence one base away is much more abundant. V is TRBV7-3 and J is TRBJ2-1; 8 bases are shared with TRBD1. The end of the DNA aligns better with TRBJ2-7, so the J call may be wrong. This CDR3 contains 15 residues. The V gene's germline CDR1 is SGHTA and CDR2 FQGTGA. The CDR3 loop reads CASSFSGGYHNEQYF. Written as DNA, the CDR3 is TGTGCCAGCAGCTTCTCAGGGGGCTACCACAATGAGCAGTACTTC.

J is TRBJ2-1 and V is TRBV5-4; D perhaps matches TRBD1 (6 bases). Trimming left V 0 bases short and J 6 bases short, with 10 bases between. The CDR3 loop spans 14 amino acids. Per germline, CDR1 SGHNT and CDR2 YYREEE (reference sequence). CDR3 residues: CASSLDAGVNEQFF. DNA of the CDR3: TGTGCCAGCAGCTTGGATGCAGGGGTCAATGAGCAGTTCTTC.

This clonotype was counted at least ten times. V and J are TRBV14 and TRBJ1-1; 7 bases are shared with TRBD1. Germline loops: CDR1 SGHDN, CDR2 FVKESK. The CDR3 has 16 amino acids. Losses at the gene ends were 5 bases for V and 3 bases for J; bases not matched to a gene: 12. In DNA form, the CDR3 reads TGTGCCAGCAGCTACGAGCCTAGGGGGCTGGACACTGAAGCTTTCTTT. Amino acid sequence: CASSYEPRGLDTEAFF. Full variable domain (remainder filled in from reference TRBV14 and TRBJ1-1): EAGVTQFPSHSVIEKGQTVTLRCDPISGHDNLYWYRRVMGKEIKFLLHFVKESKQDESGMPNNRFLAERTGGTYSTLKVQPAELEDSGVYFCASSYEPRGLDTEAFFGQGTRLTVV.

This clonotype was seen only a few times. This sequence joins TRBV10-3 and TRBJ2-1, with 8 bases matching TRBD1. The V and J ends lost 10 bases and 6 bases, in that order; junction bases with no gene match: 5. Germline V gene sequence: CDR1 ENHRY, CDR2 SYGVKD. The CDR3 runs to 12 residues. The CDR3 region is CASLGQGNEQFF. In nucleotides, the CDR3 is TGTGCCAGCCTCGGACAGGGCAATGAGCAGTTCTTC.

This chain joins TRBV7-3 and TRBJ2-5; possibly TRBD1 for D (7 bases). The germline gives CDR1 SGHTA, CDR2 FQGTGA. V was cut by 5 bases and J by 5 bases, with 18 bases left in between. The CDR3 is made up of 15 amino acids. The chain's CDR3 is CASSLGGGSSETQYF. The DNA of the CDR3 is TGTGCCAGCAGCCTAGGAGGGGGCTCTTCGGAGACCCAGTACTTC. The full variable domain, its missing parts supplied by reference TRBV7-3 and TRBJ2-5, is GAGVSQTPSNKVTEKGKYVELRCDPISGHTALYWYRQSLGQGPEFLIYFQGTGAADDSGLPNDRFFAVRPEGSVSTLKIQRTERGDSAVYLCASSLGGGSSETQYFGPGTRLLVL.

The chain carries TRBV4-1 and TRBJ2-7; a possible D gene is TRBD2 (6 bases). V was pared by 4 bases and J by 2 bases, with 24 bases between. This CDR3 spans 18 amino acids. Germline loops: CDR1 MGHRA, CDR2 YSYEKL. The CDR3 DNA is TGCGCCAGCAGCCGTGGCCTCGGGACTGACACTCACACCTACGAGCAGTACTTC. Translation: CASSRGLGTDTHTYEQYF.

The chain has TRBV20-1 and TRBJ2-2; the match to TRBD2 covers 8 bases. V was pared by 6 bases and J by 1 base, with 7 bases of the junction left unmatched. Germline V lookup: CDR1 DFQATT, CDR2 SNEGSKA (reference sequence). This CDR3 region has 15 residues. The CDR3 loop is CSAYPGLENTGELFF. CDR3 sequence (DNA): TGCAGTGCCTATCCGGGACTAGAGAACACCGGGGAGCTGTTTTTT.